Listed here is a single T cell receptor (beta chain). As yet, its antigen is unknown. This sample stems from a study of shared clonotypes between healthy human individuals. Study at large: Donor ages ranged 18 to 49 years: a couple of women, a few men.

Germline values: CDR1 SGHDT, CDR2 YYEEEE. This CDR3 is built from 13 residues. The V end was cut by 4 bases, the J end by 4 bases, with 10 bases between. Splitting of CD4+ cells produced CD45RA+ naive and CD45RA-negative memory subsets. Study results and caveats: Shared clonotypes: approximately 5.3% naive CD4, around 3.7% naive CD8, around 2.2% memory CD4, 0.4% to 0.45% memory CD8. Incomplete sequencing of sorted subsets was indicated by rarefaction despite large depth.

Sequencing used immunoSEQ multiplex PCR; TCRdb keeps in-frame clones, though not all of them. Of 1,100,000 or so clones listed, around 78% are singletons. The material sequenced was memory CD4+ T cells from PBMCs. Subset described: CD45RA-negative fraction. The chain uses TRBV5-6 and TRBJ2-3; possible D gene TRBD2, 5 bases. The origin of this receptor is a man aged 18 to 30 in good health. Some clones in this sample may be carry-over from other donors' samples. CDR3 bases: TGTGCCAGCAGCCCGATGCGGGCAGATACGCAGTATTTT. Translation gives CASSPMRADTQYF.